This TCR beta chain appears in the sequencing data of a study of CD8 T cells in Susac syndrome (dated by TCRdb to between 2018 and 2021). For the study in its entirety: The study used repertoire sequencing to test whether antigen drove CD8+ T cell activation and differentiation in Susac syndrome. Clonality of the CD8+ T cell repertoire was compared between more than 10 healthy donors, approximately 14 Susac syndrome patients and roughly 16 multiple sclerosis patients.

RNA was extracted using the RNeasy kit, and roughly 0.5 to 1 microgram was reverse transcribed with random hexamers. The immunoSEQ multiplex PCR assay, which covers 54 Vbeta and 13 Jbeta segments, was used to amplify TCR beta CDR3 regions. PCR amplification bias was corrected by using a synthetic template baseline for primer optimization and computational correction. Per the original workflow: Only productive sequences were kept, with reads annotated to V, D and J genes according to IMGT and analyzed in immunoSEQ Analyzer. Clonality was calculated as one minus the Shannon entropy normalized by log2 of the number of productive unique sequences. For each patient and control, public and private clones were evaluated within the 100 most prevalent clones. A clone was defined as Susac-specific if it was absent from the healthy and MS cohorts, from some 1,100 published viral clones and from other ImmuneACCESS disease sequences. The raw public data were reprocessed by TCRdb itself: fastp quality trimming at Q25, MiXCR clonotype calling, in-frame beta chains only. One record per CDR3 amino acid sequence lists the most common genes and DNA. The V and J calls were determined by TCRdb, not by the authors. The sample table holds about 150,000 distinct CDR3 sequences, of which 95% to 96% were seen once. Together, the top ten hold 0.15% of the sample.

Peripheral blood CD8+ and CD4+ T cells from healthy donors, Susac syndrome patients and multiple sclerosis patients were profiled by high-throughput TCR beta sequencing. The multiple sclerosis controls were treatment-naive patients who had stable or active relapsing-remitting disease and met the revised McDonald criteria. Bulk CD8+ and CD4+ T cells were purified by magnetic negative isolation, whereas CD8+ TEMRA cells were enriched by FACS. Blood was drawn into EDTA tubes, processed within 24 hours, and PBMCs were isolated by density gradient centrifugation. PBMCs destined for TCR sequencing were cryopreserved in liquid nitrogen and later thawed in a 37 °C water bath. Purity of sorted or isolated CD4+, CD8+ and CD8+ TEMRA cells was at least 90%. What the research found in general, with its limitations: The number of individuals in the TCR sequencing and HLA analysis was acknowledged as relatively small.

In regard to this clonotype: Its antigen is still unknown. No much larger clone exists at a distance of one base, and base qualities are not known.

The CDR3 has 13 amino acids, counting the end cysteine and phenylalanine. The entry retains the CDR3 DNA only, 39 bases that are in frame from base 1. V lost 2 bases and J lost 0 bases; the stretch between them is 5 bases long. The sequence joins TRBV23-1 to TRBJ2-7; a tentative D match to TRBD1 spans 5 bases. TRBV23-1 is noted as an ORF with a role that remains uncertain. Sequencing was performed on CD8+ T cells from PBMCs. This TCR was recovered from a human donor with multiple sclerosis. The DNA reads TGCGCCAGCAGTCAAACAGGCTCCTACGAGCAGTACTTC. Its protein product is CASSQTGSYEQYF.